This T cell receptor beta chain stems from a study of shared clonotypes between healthy human individuals. Points from the study as a whole: For sorted subsets, rarefaction showed incomplete sequencing despite large depth. Non-shared clonotypes had lower generation probabilities than those shared by all four donors.

In the naive CD8 group, cells lacked CD45RO and were positively selected for CCR7, so terminally differentiated effector memory CD45RA+ cells were left out. On this clone: Its target is not known.

TCRdb keeps only in-frame clones here, not all; method: immunoSEQ multiplex PCR. The sample carries approximately 740,000 clones, around 93% recorded once. This CDR3 region has 15 residues. CDR1 and CDR2 (germline): MGHRA, YSYEKL. The V and J ends lost 0 bases and 7 bases, in that order; junction bases with no gene match: 7. This receptor was identified in a young man in good health. The sample comprised naive CD8+ T cells sorted from blood. The chain combines TRBV4-1 with TRBJ2-5; 8 nucleotides align to TRBD2. CDR3 sequence reads: CASSQDRGGGWTQYF. The DNA for the CDR3 is TGCGCCAGCAGCCAAGACCGGGGGGGCGGTTGGACCCAGTACTTC.